The rows below give T cell receptor beta chains drawn from one sample of a study of cytotoxic CD8 clonotypes in ibrutinib-treated CLL. TCRdb keeps only in-frame clones here, not all; method: immunoSEQ multiplex PCR. The profile shows 55,000 to 80,000 clones, 75% to 95% of them singletons. This specimen was PBMCs, taken after 12 months of ibrutinib treatment. The receptors here all came from a human donor with chronic lymphocytic leukemia. Both conserved end residues are part of each CDR3. Fields, in order: CDR3 protein, CDR3 DNA, clone size, CDR3 length, J gene, V gene, D gene. D genes are given only for firm matches. The size field is filled for only some rows; it gives once, few, many or a size class.

CASSQVGSGWYEQYF,TGTGCCAGCAGCCAAGTAGGTAGCGGGTGGTACGAGCAGTACTTC,.,15,TRBJ2-7,TRBV4-2,TRBD2
CASRGWGTNEKLFF,TGTGCCAGCAGGGGGTGGGGGACTAATGAAAAACTGTTTTTT,.,14,TRBJ1-4,TRBV28,.
CASSRFGGLDNEQFF,TGTGCCAGCAGCCGGTTTGGGGGACTAGACAATGAGCAGTTCTTC,.,15,TRBJ2-1,TRBV14,TRBD2
CAISAGDRAGGELFF,TGTGCCATCAGTGCTGGGGACAGGGCAGGCGGGGAGCTGTTTTTT,once,15,TRBJ2-2,TRBV10-3,TRBD1
CASSSVVDTQYF,TGTGCCAGCAGCTCAGTAGTAGATACGCAGTATTTT,.,12,TRBJ2-3,TRBV7-3,.
CAGGQVEETQYF,TGTGCCGGAGGACAGGTCGAGGAGACCCAGTACTTC,.,12,TRBJ2-5,TRBV5-8,TRBD1
CASSLLPDSYEQYF,TGTGCCAGCAGCTTACTCCCAGACTCCTACGAGCAGTACTTC,.,14,TRBJ2-7,TRBV7-9,.
CASSTGSPASTDTQYF,TGTGCCAGCAGCACCGGCTCCCCGGCTAGCACAGATACGCAGTATTTT,.,16,TRBJ2-3,TRBV11-3,.
CASSYNTRGRAYGYTF,TGTGCCAGCAGTTACAATACAAGGGGGCGCGCCTATGGCTACACCTTC,.,16,TRBJ1-2,TRBV6-5,TRBD1
CATRFGSDTGELFF,TGTGCCACCAGATTTGGGTCGGACACCGGGGAGCTGTTTTTT,.,14,TRBJ2-2,TRBV27,.
CASSIGASGNTDTQYF,TGTGCCAGTAGTATAGGGGCTAGCGGGAACACAGATACGCAGTATTTT,.,16,TRBJ2-3,TRBV19,TRBD2
CASSLGTGFEYGYTF,TGTGCCAGCAGTTTGGGGACAGGGTTTGAGTATGGCTACACCTTC,.,15,TRBJ1-2,TRBV5-5,TRBD1
CASSLDGARNQPQHF,TGTGCCAGCAGCTTAGACGGGGCTCGCAATCAGCCCCAGCATTTT,.,15,TRBJ1-5,TRBV7-8,.
CASSILAPNNEQFF,TGTGCCAGTAGTATACTAGCGCCAAACAATGAGCAGTTCTTC,.,14,TRBJ2-1,TRBV19,.
CASSLKGAGGTEAFF,TGTGCCAGCAGTTTAAAGGGTGCCGGAGGCACTGAAGCTTTCTTT,.,15,TRBJ1-1,TRBV27,.
CASSEGTGLYGYTF,TGTGCCAGCAGTGAAGGGACAGGGCTCTATGGCTACACCTTC,.,14,TRBJ1-2,TRBV6-1,TRBD1
CASSPPRHRTYEQYF,TGTGCCAGCAGTCCCCCCCGGCACAGAACCTACGAGCAGTACTTC,once,15,TRBJ2-7,TRBV28,.
CASSHEGGRSYNEQFF,TGTGCCAGCAGCCACGAGGGCGGGCGCTCCTACAATGAGCAGTTCTTC,.,16,TRBJ2-1,TRBV7-3,.
CASSRPLAGNGNEQFF,TGTGCCAGTAGTCGACCACTAGCAGGGAATGGGAATGAGCAGTTCTTC,.,16,TRBJ2-1,TRBV19,.
CASSDFSGNPYEQYF,TGTGCCAGCAGTGATTTTAGCGGAAACCCCTACGAGCAGTACTTC,once,15,TRBJ2-7,TRBV25-1,.
CASSRGQGVNQPQHF,TGTGCCAGTAGTAGGGGACAGGGGGTGAATCAGCCCCAGCATTTT,.,15,TRBJ1-5,TRBV19,TRBD1
CASSLADTGVSEKLFF,TGCGCCAGCAGCTTGGCTGACACAGGGGTGAGCGAAAAACTGTTTTTT,.,16,TRBJ1-4,TRBV5-1,TRBD1
CASSFIGGEWALNQPQHF,TGTGCCAGCAGCTTCATCGGGGGAGAGTGGGCCCTCAATCAGCCCCAGCATTTT,.,18,TRBJ1-5,TRBV5-5,.
CASNPWAKGGEQFF,TGTGCCAGCAACCCCTGGGCCAAGGGGGGTGAGCAGTTCTTC,.,14,TRBJ2-1,TRBV9,.
CASSRGTPTGNEQFF,TGTGCCAGTAGTAGGGGGACACCAACGGGAAATGAGCAGTTCTTC,.,15,TRBJ2-1,TRBV19,.
CASRLSKIMDYSSLVYEQYF,TGTGCCAGCCGGCTATCCAAAATAATGGATTACAGCTCCTTAGTCTACGAGCAGTACTTC,.,20,TRBJ2-7,TRBV2,.
CASSPRGGGTTYEQYF,TGCGCCAGCAGCCCTAGGGGGGGCGGGACAACCTACGAGCAGTACTTC,.,16,TRBJ2-7,TRBV5-1,.
CASSQGTLHGGQYF,TGTGCCAGCAGCCAAGGGACGCTTCACGGCGGGCAGTACTTC,.,14,TRBJ2-7,TRBV4-2,.
CASSLVTSEQFF,TGTGCCAGCAGCTTAGTTACGAGTGAGCAGTTCTTC,.,12,TRBJ2-1,TRBV11-2,.
CATRGGLDEAFF,TGTGCCACCAGAGGGGGCCTAGATGAAGCTTTCTTT,.,12,TRBJ1-1,TRBV11-2,TRBD1
CASRIPSGRHTDTQYF,TGTGCCAGCAGGATCCCGAGCGGGCGCCACACAGATACGCAGTATTTT,.,16,TRBJ2-3,TRBV2,.
CASSRQSTDTQYF,TGTGCCAGCAGCCGACAGAGCACAGATACGCAGTATTTT,.,13,TRBJ2-3,TRBV6-5,.
CASSLVGQGVEAFF,TGTGCCAGCAGCTTAGTAGGGCAGGGGGTTGAAGCTTTCTTT,.,14,TRBJ1-1,TRBV11-2,TRBD1
CASSETRSAEQYF,TGTGCCAGTAGTGAAACGCGGTCGGCCGAGCAGTACTTC,few,13,TRBJ2-7,TRBV19,.
CASSLRDRALNTEAFF,TGTGCCAGTAGTCTACGGGACAGGGCTTTGAACACTGAAGCTTTCTTT,.,16,TRBJ1-1,TRBV19,TRBD1
CASRDQWGEQYF,TGTGCCTCAAGGGACCAGTGGGGCGAGCAGTACTTC,.,12,TRBJ2-7,TRBV30,.
CASSRGLVSAGGSYEQYF,TGTGCCAGTAGTAGGGGCCTTGTCTCAGCGGGAGGCTCCTACGAGCAGTACTTC,.,18,TRBJ2-7,TRBV19,TRBD2
CASTRTGDIQPQHF,TGTGCCAGCACCCGGACAGGGGATATTCAGCCCCAGCATTTT,once,14,TRBJ1-5,TRBV18,TRBD1
CASSADRASPLHF,TGTGCCAGTAGTGCGGACAGGGCTTCACCCCTCCACTTT,.,13,TRBJ1-6,TRBV19,TRBD1
CASSLAWDSGFTEAFF,TGTGCCAGCAGCTTAGCTTGGGACAGTGGTTTCACTGAAGCTTTCTTT,.,16,TRBJ1-1,TRBV11-3,TRBD1
CASSLETGGFGNYGYTF,TGTGCCAGCAGCCTAGAGACAGGTGGCTTCGGTAACTATGGCTACACCTTC,.,17,TRBJ1-2,TRBV7-6,.
CASSLGGPYEQYF,TGTGCCAGCAGTTTAGGTGGACCCTACGAGCAGTACTTC,.,13,TRBJ2-7,TRBV28,.
CASSPTSGAPDTQYF,TGTGCCAGCAGCCCAACTAGCGGAGCCCCAGATACGCAGTATTTT,.,15,TRBJ2-3,TRBV7-3,TRBD2
CASSINWDVNTEAFF,TGTGCCAGTAGTATAAATTGGGACGTCAACACTGAAGCTTTCTTT,.,15,TRBJ1-1,TRBV19,.
CASRNRGSGFF,TGTGCCAGCAGAAACAGGGGGTCGGGGTTCTTC,.,11,TRBJ2-1,TRBV6-5,TRBD1
CASRLYRAVGTEAFF,TGTGCCAGCCGTTTGTACAGGGCGGTGGGCACTGAAGCTTTCTTT,.,15,TRBJ1-1,TRBV27,.
CASSTQPRLAAYNEQFF,TGTGCCAGCAGTACCCAGCCCCGGCTAGCGGCCTACAATGAGCAGTTCTTC,.,17,TRBJ2-1,TRBV27,TRBD2
CASRRGQGRTEAFF,TGTGCCAGCAGAAGGGGACAGGGGCGAACTGAAGCTTTCTTT,once,14,TRBJ1-1,TRBV6-6,TRBD1
CASSEARGAGVNYEQYF,TGTGCCAGCAGTGAAGCGAGGGGGGCGGGAGTTAACTACGAGCAGTACTTC,.,17,TRBJ2-7,TRBV6-1,.
CAAGGAPNMNTEAFF,TGTGCCGCCGGCGGGGCACCCAATATGAACACTGAAGCTTTCTTT,.,15,TRBJ1-1,TRBV19,.
CASSRQPLTNEKLFF,TGCGCCAGCAGCCGCCAGCCCCTGACAAATGAAAAACTGTTTTTT,once,15,TRBJ1-4,TRBV4-1,.
CASTKNLSKTTYEQYF,TGTGCCAGTACCAAAAATCTCAGTAAAACAACCTACGAGCAGTACTTC,.,16,TRBJ2-7,TRBV19,.
CASSVTSGSTETQYF,TGTGCCAGCAGCGTCACTAGCGGGAGTACAGAGACCCAGTACTTC,.,15,TRBJ2-5,TRBV7-3,TRBD2
CASSFGLAGSYEQYF,TGTGCCAGCAGTTTCGGACTAGCGGGGTCCTACGAGCAGTACTTC,once,15,TRBJ2-7,TRBV27,TRBD2
CASSLVLGQGAEAFF,TGTGCCAGCAGCCTAGTATTAGGACAGGGGGCAGAAGCTTTCTTT,.,15,TRBJ1-1,TRBV7-2,TRBD1
CASSYSAGVGEQYF,TGTGCCAGCAGTTACTCAGCGGGAGTAGGCGAGCAGTACTTC,.,14,TRBJ2-7,TRBV6-5,TRBD2
CASSKSSGRAGEQYF,TGTGCCAGTAGTAAATCGAGCGGGAGGGCCGGGGAGCAGTACTTC,.,15,TRBJ2-7,TRBV2,TRBD2
CASSEGTEAFF,TGTGCCAGCAGCGAGGGCACTGAAGCTTTCTTT,.,11,TRBJ1-1,TRBV7-9,.
CASSLLGGSYEQYF,TGTGCCAGCAGTTTATTGGGGGGCTCCTACGAGCAGTACTTC,.,14,TRBJ2-7,TRBV27,.
CASSAAVGENIQYF,TGTGCCAGTAGTGCCGCTGTTGGGGAAAACATTCAGTACTTC,.,14,TRBJ2-4,TRBV19,.